These T cell receptor beta chains were read from a single sample in a study of T cells after yellow fever vaccination. In TCRdb, the 5' RACE reads were re-called with MiXCR into one record per CDR3 protein. Of some 500,000 distinct CDR3 sequences listed, roughly 13% are singletons. Sequencing was performed on PBMCs, taken on the day of the yellow fever booster vaccination. Every receptor here comes from a man aged 30-40 years who received the YFV17D yellow fever vaccine. CDR3s include the opening cysteine and the closing phenylalanine or tryptophan. The order of the fields is J gene, D gene, CDR3 length, clone size, V gene, CDR3 DNA, CDR3 protein. D genes are given only for firm matches. Clone size, where shown, is once, few, many, or a class for clones that have expanded.

>TRBJ2-7|NA|11|many|TRBV6-5
TGTGCCAGCAGCCACGGAACCGAGCAGTACTTC
CASSHGTEQYF
>TRBJ1-5|NA|19|NA|TRBV21-1
TGTGCCAGCATTATTAGGTACAGGGGGCTTCCACATAGCAATCAGCCCCAGCATTTT
CASIIRYRGLPHSNQPQHF
>TRBJ1-1|NA|14|few|TRBV7-2
TGTGCCAGCAGCTTAGCGCTGACTAACACTGAAGCTTTCTTT
CASSLALTNTEAFF
>TRBJ2-1|TRBD1|14|few|TRBV7-2
TGTGCCAGCAGAAGGACAGGGAGCTACAATGAGCAGTTCTTC
CASRRTGSYNEQFF
>TRBJ1-4|TRBD1|15|few|TRBV12-3/TRBV12-4
TGTGCCAGCAGTTCCGACAGGGGCCTTAGCGAAAAACTGTTTTTT
CASSSDRGLSEKLFF
>TRBJ2-1|TRBD2|14|NA|TRBV6-2/TRBV6-3
TGTGCCAGCACGGGACTAGCGGAATACAATGAGCAGTTCTTC
CASTGLAEYNEQFF
>TRBJ2-2|TRBD1|15|NA|TRBV29-1
TGCAGCGTTGTTGCGTCAGGGGGTAACACCGGGGAGCTGTTTTTT
CSVVASGGNTGELFF
>TRBJ1-1|NA|11|few|TRBV5-1
TGCGCCAGCAGTAATTCCCAATGGGCTTTCTTT
CASSNSQWAFF
>TRBJ2-1|TRBD2|16|NA|TRBV11-1
TGTGCCAGCAGTTCGACTAGCGGGAGGTCCTACAATGAGCAGTTCTTC
CASSSTSGRSYNEQFF
>TRBJ2-2|NA|13|few|TRBV24-1
TGTGCCACCAGTGAGTTTGGGGCCGGGGAGCTGTTTTTT
CATSEFGAGELFF
>TRBJ2-6|NA|15|few|TRBV7-2
TGTGCCAGCAGCACCAGGGCAGTCGGGGCCAACGTCCTGACTTTC
CASSTRAVGANVLTF
>TRBJ2-7|TRBD1|13|NA|TRBV6-6
TGTGCCACTAATACAGGGGGCGCCTACGAGCAGTACTTC
CATNTGGAYEQYF
>TRBJ2-5|NA|16|few|TRBV4-2
TGTGCCAGCAGCCACCCAGCCGGGACTCTTCAAGAGACCCAGTACTTC
CASSHPAGTLQETQYF
>TRBJ1-2|NA|13|NA|TRBV15
TGTGCCACCAGCAGAGTCGCGACCTATGGCTACACCTTC
CATSRVATYGYTF
>TRBJ2-1|NA|16|few|TRBV7-9
TGTGCCAGCAGCTTACTTCCTAGCAGCTCCTACAATGAGCAGTTCTTC
CASSLLPSSSYNEQFF
>TRBJ2-5|TRBD2|17|NA|TRBV5-1
TGCGCCAGCAGCTTGTCCCTTGCGGGAGGGCCGGAGGAGACCCAGTACTTC
CASSLSLAGGPEETQYF
>TRBJ2-7|TRBD1|14|NA|TRBV29-1
TGCAGTGTCCGGTCGGGACAGGGGGTCTACGAGCAGTACTTC
CSVRSGQGVYEQYF
>TRBJ1-3|NA|14|few|TRBV6-2/TRBV6-3
TGTGCCAGCGAGGAGTCCTCTCTGAGAAACACCATATATTTT
CASEESSLRNTIYF
>TRBJ2-1|TRBD1|16|few|TRBV7-9
TGTGCCAGCACTCAATCGGAGACAGGGGCCTACAATGAGCAGTTCTTC
CASTQSETGAYNEQFF